Only a few counts were recorded for the clone carrying this T cell receptor beta chain. This sample is part of a study of T-cell reconstitution after alpha-beta-depleted transplantation in children. Per germline, CDR1 SGHRS and CDR2 YFSETQ. The ends were cut back, 4 bases at V and 4 bases at J, with 12 bases in the middle. This CDR3 is 14 amino acids long. The authors prepared the TCRbeta library with unique molecular identifiers. TCRdb redid the calling of the PCR reads with MiXCR, one entry per CDR3 protein. The table has 440,000 or so distinct CDR3 sequences, about 11% seen once. The chain is built from TRBV5-1 and TRBJ1-5; D gene unclear. Sequences were derived from PBMCs from the stem cell graft donor, sampled from the stem cell graft. This sequence was found in a human donor who donated a stem cell graft to a child with acute myeloid leukemia. The CDR3 nucleotides read TGCGCCAGCAGCAGCGGGTTACCTAATCAGCCCCAGCATTTT. Translating gives CASSSGLPNQPQHF.